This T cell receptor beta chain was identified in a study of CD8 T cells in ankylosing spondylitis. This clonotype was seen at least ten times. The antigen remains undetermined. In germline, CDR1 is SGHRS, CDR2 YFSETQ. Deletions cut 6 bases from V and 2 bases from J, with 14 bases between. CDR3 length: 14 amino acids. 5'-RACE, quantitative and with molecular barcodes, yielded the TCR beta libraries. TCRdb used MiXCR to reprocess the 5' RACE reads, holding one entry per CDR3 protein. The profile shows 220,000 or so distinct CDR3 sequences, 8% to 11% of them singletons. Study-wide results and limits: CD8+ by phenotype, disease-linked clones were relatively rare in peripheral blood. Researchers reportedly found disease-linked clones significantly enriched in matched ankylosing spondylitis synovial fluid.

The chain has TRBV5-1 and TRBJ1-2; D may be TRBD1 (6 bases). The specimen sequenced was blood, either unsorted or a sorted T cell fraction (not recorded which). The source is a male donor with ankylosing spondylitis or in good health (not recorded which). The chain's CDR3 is CASTPDSTNYGYTF. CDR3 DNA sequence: TGCGCCAGCACGCCGGACAGCACCAACTATGGCTACACCTTC.